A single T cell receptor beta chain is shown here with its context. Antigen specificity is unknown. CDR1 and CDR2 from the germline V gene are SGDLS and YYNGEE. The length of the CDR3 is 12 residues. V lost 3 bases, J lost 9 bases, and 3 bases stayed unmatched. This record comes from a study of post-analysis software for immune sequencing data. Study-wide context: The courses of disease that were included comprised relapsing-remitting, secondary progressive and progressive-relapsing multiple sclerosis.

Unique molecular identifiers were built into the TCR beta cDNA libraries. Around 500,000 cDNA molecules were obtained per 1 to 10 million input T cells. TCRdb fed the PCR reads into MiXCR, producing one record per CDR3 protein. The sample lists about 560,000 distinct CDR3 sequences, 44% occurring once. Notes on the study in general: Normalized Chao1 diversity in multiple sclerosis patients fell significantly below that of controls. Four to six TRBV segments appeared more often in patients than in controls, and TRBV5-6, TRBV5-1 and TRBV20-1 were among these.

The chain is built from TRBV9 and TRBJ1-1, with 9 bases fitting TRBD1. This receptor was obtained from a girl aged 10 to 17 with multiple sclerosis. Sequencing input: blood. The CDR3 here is CASSADRGKAFF. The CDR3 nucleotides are TGTGCCAGCAGCGCAGACAGGGGGAAAGCTTTCTTT.